This T cell receptor (beta chain) was sequenced in a study of cytomegalovirus exposure and HLA in healthy donors. Broader study findings: Presence/absence analyses assumed roughly uniform sequencing depth across donors, which may not hold. The HLA-A and HLA-B alleles of most subjects were reportedly predicted accurately from TCR beta sequences. An observed cluster of highly shared sequence variants was recorded as a likely sequencing artifact.

A word on this clone: The target antigen is unknown.

PCR employed 60 Vbeta and 13 Jbeta primers. Generated by immunoSEQ multiplex PCR, the TCRdb table keeps only in-frame clones and is missing some. Its table lists 75,000 to 95,000 clones. The germline V gene has CDR1 SGHDN and CDR2 FVKESK. This CDR3 is built from 14 residues. V shed 4 bases, J shed 2 bases, and the junction held 1 base outside the gene matches. This receptor was identified in a young man in good health and CMV-seronegative. The genes are TRBV14 and TRBJ2-2; TRBD2 matches 7 bases. Sequenced: PBMCs. Written as DNA, the CDR3 is TGTGCCAGCAGCCGGGGGGGTAACACCGGGGAGCTGTTTTTT. This gives the protein CASSRGGNTGELFF.